Below, 8 T cell receptor beta chains from the same sample are listed, as sequenced in a study of PD-1 blockade in classical Hodgkin lymphoma. Each patient relapsed following autologous stem cell transplantation, and prior brentuximab vedotin exposure differed. Starting with thawed PBMCs, CD4+ T cells were purified by magnetic negative selection. The repertoire was sequenced with immunoSEQ multiplex PCR; TCRdb's copy has only in-frame clones and lacks some. This sample carries roughly 8,000 clones, roughly 88% of them seen once, and the ten largest clones take around 1.7%. The input for sequencing was CD4+ T cells from blood, taken at baseline. Receptors were obtained from a human donor with classical Hodgkin lymphoma.

The chain has TRBV6-5 and TRBJ2-7; perhaps TRBD2 as D (5 bases). This CDR3 contains 14 residues. Trimming pared 5 bases from V and 6 bases from J, leaving 17 bases between. Germline values: CDR1 MNHEY, CDR2 SVGAGI. The CDR3 here is CASSTMGDGLEQYF. The CDR3 region has the DNA TGTGCCAGCAGTACTATGGGAGATGGGCTCGAGCAGTACTTC.

The chain has TRBV7-3 and TRBJ2-5; 8 bases map to TRBD2. CDR1 and CDR2 from the germline V gene are SGHTA and FQGTGA. V trimming: 2 bases; J trimming: 4 bases; junction bases outside the gene matches: 9. The CDR3 spans 16 residues. The CDR3 DNA reads as TGTGCCAGCAGCTTAGGAATAGCCGCGGGAGGAGAGACCCAGTACTTC. Translated: CASSLGIAAGGETQYF.

CDR3 sequence reads: CASNQTGTRKETQYF. In DNA form, the CDR3 reads TGTGCCAGCAACCAGACAGGGACAAGAAAAGAGACCCAGTACTTC. The rearrangement joins TRBV6-6 to TRBJ2-5; 7 bases match TRBD1. CDR3 length: 15 residues. Germline CDR1 reads MNHNY; CDR2 reads SVGAGI (reference sequence). With V trimmed by 7 bases and J by 3 bases, 11 bases remained unmatched.

The V and J genes are TRBV5-4 and TRBJ2-3; no clear D. Trimming took off 0 bases at V and 2 bases at J, with 7 bases between the two ends. Germline values: CDR1 SGHNT, CDR2 YYREEE (reference sequence). There are 14 residues in the CDR3. The CDR3 region is CASSLAEYTDTQYF. The CDR3 coding sequence is TGTGCCAGCAGCTTGGCAGAATACACAGATACGCAGTATTTT. The whole variable domain, filled in from reference TRBV5-4 and TRBJ2-3, reads ETGVTQSPTHLIKTRGQQVTLRCSSQSGHNTVSWYQQALGQGPQFIFQYYREEENGRGNFPPRFSGLQFPNYSSELNVNALELDDSALYLCASSLAEYTDTQYFGPGTRLTVL.

The chain joins TRBV2 to TRBJ2-7, with no clear D. This CDR3 spans 12 amino acids. Germline assignment: CDR1 SNHLY and CDR2 FYNNEI. V lost 4 bases, J lost 2 bases, and 6 bases lay in between. The CDR3 is CASSAFTYEQYF. As DNA, the CDR3 is TGTGCCAGCAGTGCCTTTACCTACGAGCAGTACTTC.

This chain connects TRBV6-7 to TRBJ2-7; 7 nucleotides align to TRBD1. TRBV6-7 has ORF status, its function being uncertain. The ends lost 5 bases at V and 6 bases at J; junction bases unmatched: 25. The CDR3 is made up of 19 amino acids. This CDR3 is CASSPSAGQVNFSTLEQYF. The CDR3 region has the DNA TGTGCCAGCAGTCCGTCCGCCGGACAGGTCAATTTCTCGACCCTCGAGCAGTACTTC.

The CDR3 nucleotides read TGTGCCAGCAGCTCATCTGGGGGGGGCCACTACGAGCAGTACTTC. Translation gives CASSSSGGGHYEQYF. The chain couples TRBV7-2 to TRBJ2-7; D might be TRBD2 (7 bases). Germline lookup yields CDR1 SGHTA and CDR2 FQGNSA. Trimming stripped 4 bases from V and 3 bases from J, with 16 bases between. CDR3 size: 15 residues.

In this sample, this clone turned up once. The chain carries TRBV6-5 and TRBJ1-2; D uncertain. Trimming removed 6 bases from V and 7 bases from J, with 18 bases in between. The CDR3 runs 14 residues. Germline CDR1 is MNHEY and CDR2 is SVGAGI. Here the CDR3 reads CASSSGPRLVGYTF. The DNA of the CDR3 is TGTGCCAGCAGCTCCGGGCCACGGTTGGTTGGCTACACCTTC.